These 19 T cell receptor beta chains share one sample of origin, sequenced in a study of T-cell reconstitution after alpha-beta-depleted transplantation in children. Molecular barcoding with unique molecular identifiers was used for the TCRbeta library. TCRdb re-called the PCR reads with MiXCR, one entry per CDR3 protein. The sample consists of 670,000 or so distinct CDR3 sequences, about 12% of them appearing once. Sequencing used PBMCs, obtained before TCRalphabeta/CD19-depleted stem cell transplant. The receptors were sampled from a girl aged 2-10 years with congenital amegakaryocytic thrombocytopenia, due to receive a stem cell transplant.

As concerns this clonotype: This may stem from a read error, because a much larger clone lies one nucleotide away. This chain uses TRBV20-1 with TRBJ2-7; 7 bases fit TRBD2. The length of the CDR3 is 19 residues. CDR1 DFQATT and CDR2 SNEGSKA come from the germline V gene (reference sequence). The CDR3 is CRARDSLGGGPYVTREQYF. CDR3 nucleotides: TGCAGGGCTAGAGATAGTCTCGGGGGAGGGCCCTATGTTACACGGGAGCAGTACTTC.

This clonotype has more than one count but fewer than ten. V usage is TRBV27 and J usage is TRBJ2-7, with D perhaps TRBD1 or TRBD2 (6 bases each). There are 13 residues in the CDR3. Deletions cut 5 bases from V and 3 bases from J, with 11 bases between. Germline V lookup: CDR1 MNHEY, CDR2 SMNVEV (reference sequence). CDR3: CASSAGGLYEQYF. The CDR3 DNA follows: TGTGCCAGCAGTGCCGGGGGCCTCTACGAGCAGTACTTC.

The sample holds a few counts of this clonotype. V gene TRBV20-1 combines with J gene TRBJ2-1; 15 bases line up with TRBD2. After removal of 4 bases from V and 3 bases from J, the junction contained 7 bases not matched to a gene. The CDR3 length is 17 residues. The germline V gene encodes CDR1 DFQATT and CDR2 SNEGSKA (reference sequence). The CDR3 DNA reads as TGCAGTGCTAACCTTCGGACTAGCGGGAGGGACTACAATGAGCAGTTCTTC. Translation: CSANLRTSGRDYNEQFF.

This clonotype was detected many times. CDR3 loop: CASSLLGPNQPQHF. The DNA for the CDR3 is TGTGCCAGCAGCTTATTAGGGCCCAATCAGCCCCAGCATTTT. J is TRBJ1-5 and V is TRBV7-2; no clear D gene. Germline V CDR1 and CDR2: SGHTA, FQGNSA. V lost 2 bases and J lost 3, with 8 bases in between. This CDR3 has 14 amino acids.

This clonotype appeared many times. The genes are TRBV5-1 and TRBJ1-2, with 8 bases matching TRBD1. Trimming at V came to 0 bases and at J to 8 bases, leaving 6 bases not matched to a gene. The CDR3 consists of 14 residues. Germline V CDR1 and CDR2: SGHRS, YFSETQ. The CDR3 reads CASSLEGQGAGYTF. In DNA, the CDR3 is TGCGCCAGCAGCTTGGAAGGACAGGGCGCGGGCTACACCTTC.

The V gene is TRBV7-6, the J gene TRBJ1-5, with unresolved D. V was shortened by 5 bases and J by 0 bases, with 17 bases between the two germline ends. In germline, CDR1 is SGHVS, CDR2 FNYEAQ. The CDR3 is 17 amino acids. The chain's CDR3 is CASSPDGRGYSNQPQHF. CDR3 in DNA: TGTGCCAGCAGCCCAGATGGGCGCGGGTATAGCAATCAGCCCCAGCATTTT. The whole variable domain, remainder taken from reference TRBV7-6 and TRBJ1-5, is GAGVSQSPRYKVTKRGQDVALRCDPISGHVSLYWYRQALGQGPEFLTYFNYEAQQDKSGLPNDRFSAERPEGSISTLTIQRTEQRDSAMYRCASSPDGRGYSNQPQHFGDGTRLSIL.

This clonotype was observed at least ten times. CDR3 sequence (DNA): TGTGCCAGCAGTTTGAGCTTTGCGTCCGAGCAGTACTTC. Translation gives CASSLSFASEQYF. V and J are TRBV12-3 or TRBV12-4 and TRBJ2-7; D is undetermined. The V end lost 3 bases, the J end lost 6 bases, and 12 bases lay between the germline ends. The CDR3 loop spans 13 amino acids.

This clonotype showed up many times. The genes are TRBV29-1 and TRBJ2-7; D gene ambiguous. This CDR3 is 13 amino acids long. V was cut by 4 bases and J by 5 bases, with 15 bases left in between. Germline CDR1 and CDR2: SQVTM and ANQGSEA. CDR3 amino acids: CSVVVVTLHEQYF. The CDR3 coding sequence is TGCAGCGTTGTAGTGGTCACCCTCCACGAGCAGTACTTC.

The genes are TRBV28 and TRBJ1-5; D uncertain. The V gene's germline CDR1 is MDHEN and CDR2 SYDVKM. The CDR3 consists of 15 residues. The V gene lost 0 bases and the J gene lost 0 bases, with 6 bases spanning the gap. The CDR3 DNA sequence: TGTGCCAGCAGTTTATGGGGAGATAGCAATCAGCCCCAGCATTTT. This gives the protein CASSLWGDSNQPQHF.

This clonotype was observed a handful of times. This sequence joins TRBV20-1 and TRBJ2-5; D perhaps matches TRBD2 (7 bases). The CDR3 runs 13 residues. Per germline, CDR1 DFQATT and CDR2 SNEGSKA (reference sequence). V was shortened by 0 bases and J by 5 bases, with 10 bases between the two germline ends. The CDR3 loop is CSAREGGRETQYF. The CDR3 nucleotides read TGCAGTGCTAGAGAGGGGGGGCGCGAGACCCAGTACTTC.

The chain carries TRBV7-8 and TRBJ2-3; D is ambiguous. This CDR3 is 14 amino acids long. Per germline, CDR1 SGHVS and CDR2 FQNEAQ. Trimming took 5 bases from V and 2 from J, leaving 11 bases between them. The CDR3 here is CASSPTELTDTQYF. The DNA for the CDR3 is TGTGCCAGCAGCCCCACAGAACTCACAGATACGCAGTATTTT.

The chain has TRBV5-1 and TRBJ2-4; 10 nucleotides agree with TRBD1. Germline V gene lookup returns CDR1 SGHRS and CDR2 YFSETQ. This CDR3 is built from 13 residues. Losses at the gene ends were 4 bases for V and 14 bases for J; bases not matched to a gene: 9. CDR3 bases: TGCGCCAGCAGCCCTCTAGGGGGGACAGGGGAGTACTTC. Translating it yields CASSPLGGTGEYF.

This clonotype appeared many times. J is TRBJ2-1 and V is TRBV20-1, with 8 bases that match TRBD2. Germline trimming cut 2 bases from V and 6 bases from J; bases unmatched to any gene: 9. CDR3 size: 15 residues. CDR1 is DFQATT, CDR2 SNEGSKA, per germline (reference sequence). The CDR3 loop is CSARRASGSSNEQFF. CDR3 in DNA: TGCAGTGCTAGAAGGGCTAGCGGGTCTTCCAATGAGCAGTTCTTC.

This clonotype was recorded at least ten times. The rearrangement uses TRBV12-3 or TRBV12-4 and TRBJ2-1; 8 positions match TRBD1. This CDR3 has 15 amino acids. V dropped 5 bases and J dropped 0; count of bases not matched to a gene: 3. CDR3 coding DNA: TGTGCCAGCAGTGACGGGACAGGCTCCTACAATGAGCAGTTCTTC. Encoded protein: CASSDGTGSYNEQFF.

This clonotype was seen a handful of times. V is TRBV12-3 or TRBV12-4 and J is TRBJ2-3, with 14 nucleotides matching TRBD2. Unmatched junction bases numbered 6, after V lost 8 bases and J lost 2 bases. This CDR3 is built from 16 residues. CDR3: CASLRGLAGVTDTQYF. The CDR3 DNA reads as TGTGCCAGCCTACGGGGACTAGCGGGAGTCACAGATACGCAGTATTTT.

A note on this clonotype: One junction end disagrees with the germline gene, perhaps due to a read error. The J gene is TRBJ2-1, the V gene TRBV30, with D unclear. Germline CDR1 is GTSNPN and CDR2 is SVGIG (reference sequence). The length of the CDR3 is 12 residues. Written as DNA, the CDR3 is TGTGCCTGGAGGTACTCCTACGATGAGCAGTTCTTC. This encodes CAWRYSYDEQFF.

In this sample, this clonotype turned up many times. V gene TRBV7-2 combines with J gene TRBJ2-5; 10 bases map to TRBD2. CDR1 is SGHTA, CDR2 FQGNSA, per germline. Trimming took 4 bases from V and 5 from J; bases not matched to a gene: 4. The CDR3 is 14 amino acids. The DNA of the CDR3 is TGTGCCAGCAGCTCTAGCGGGAGTAAGGAGACCCAGTACTTC. Protein: CASSSSGSKETQYF.

The chain is built from TRBV9 and TRBJ1-1; TRBD1 is a possible D gene (6 bases). Germline loops: CDR1 SGDLS, CDR2 YYNGEE. This CDR3 is 14 amino acids long. V was trimmed by 0 bases and J by 6 bases, leaving 12 bases between them. The CDR3 bases are TGTGCCAGCAGCGTAGATCAGAAGGGGGCTGAAGCTTTCTTT. Translation: CASSVDQKGAEAFF.

The chain has TRBV10-1 and TRBJ2-3, with 7 bases matching TRBD2. Germline trimming cut 3 bases from V and 1 base from J; bases unmatched to any gene: 19. Germline V gives CDR1 WNHNN, CDR2 SYGVQD (reference sequence). This CDR3 has 20 residues. The CDR3 DNA is TGCGCCAGCAGTGAACCCCTCCGGGCGGGAGTTGTGTGCGGCACAGATACGCAGTATTTT. As protein: CASSEPLRAGVVCGTDTQYF.